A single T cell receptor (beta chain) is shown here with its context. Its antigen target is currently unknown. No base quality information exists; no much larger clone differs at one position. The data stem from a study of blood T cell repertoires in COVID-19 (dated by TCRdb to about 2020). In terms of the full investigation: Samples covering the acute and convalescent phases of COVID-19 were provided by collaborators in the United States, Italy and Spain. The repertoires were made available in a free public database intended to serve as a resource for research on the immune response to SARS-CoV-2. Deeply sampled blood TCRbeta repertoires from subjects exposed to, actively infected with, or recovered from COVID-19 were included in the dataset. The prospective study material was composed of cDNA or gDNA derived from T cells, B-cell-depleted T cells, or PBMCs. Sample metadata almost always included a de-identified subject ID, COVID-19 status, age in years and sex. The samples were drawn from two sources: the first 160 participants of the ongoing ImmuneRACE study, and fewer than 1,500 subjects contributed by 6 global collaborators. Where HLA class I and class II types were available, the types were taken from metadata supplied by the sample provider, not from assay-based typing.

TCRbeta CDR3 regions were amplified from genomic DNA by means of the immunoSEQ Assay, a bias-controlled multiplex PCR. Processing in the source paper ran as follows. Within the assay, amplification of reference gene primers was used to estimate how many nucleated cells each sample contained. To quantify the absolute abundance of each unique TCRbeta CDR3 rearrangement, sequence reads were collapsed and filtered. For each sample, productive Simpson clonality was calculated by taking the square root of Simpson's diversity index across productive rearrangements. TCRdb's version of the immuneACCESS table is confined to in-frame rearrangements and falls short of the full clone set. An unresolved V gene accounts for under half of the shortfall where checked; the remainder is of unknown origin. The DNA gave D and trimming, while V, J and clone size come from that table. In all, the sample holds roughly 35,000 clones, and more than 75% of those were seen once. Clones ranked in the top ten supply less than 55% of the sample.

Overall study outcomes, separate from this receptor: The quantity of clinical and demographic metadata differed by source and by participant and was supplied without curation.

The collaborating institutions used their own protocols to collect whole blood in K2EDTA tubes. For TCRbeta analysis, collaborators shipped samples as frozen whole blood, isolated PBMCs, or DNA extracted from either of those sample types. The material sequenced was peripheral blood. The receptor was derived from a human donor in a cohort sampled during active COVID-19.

The CDR3 in this case is CASSLASRQETQYF. The DNA sequence is TGTGCCAGCAGCTTAGCTTCCCGGCAAGAGACCCAGTACTTC. The rearrangement joined TRBV7-2 to TRBJ2-5, with the D gene too uncertain to name. From its cysteine to its phenylalanine, the CDR3 spans 14 amino acids. This entry keeps only the CDR3 DNA: 42 bases, framed from base 1. Trimming costs V 0 bases and J 2 bases, and their ends lie 7 bases apart. CDR1 SGHTA and CDR2 FQGNSA were looked up in the germline V gene.